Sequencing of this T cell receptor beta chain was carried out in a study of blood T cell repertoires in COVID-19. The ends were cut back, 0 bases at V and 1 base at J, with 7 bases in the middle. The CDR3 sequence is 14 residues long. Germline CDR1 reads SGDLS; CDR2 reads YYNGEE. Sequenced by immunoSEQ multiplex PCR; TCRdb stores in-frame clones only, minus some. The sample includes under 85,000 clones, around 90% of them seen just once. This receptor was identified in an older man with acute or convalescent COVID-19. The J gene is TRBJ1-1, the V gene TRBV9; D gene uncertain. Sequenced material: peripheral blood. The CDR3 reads CASSVATENTEAFF. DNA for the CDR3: TGTGCCAGCAGCGTAGCTACAGAGAACACTGAAGCTTTCTTT.